This T cell receptor beta chain was recovered during a study of control samples from healthy donors and cancer patients. CDR3 size: 14 residues. The germline V gene encodes CDR1 SGDLS and CDR2 YYNGEE. V was trimmed by 3 bases and J by 2 bases, leaving 9 bases between them. Sequencing was performed with immunoSEQ multiplex PCR; in TCRdb, only in-frame clones are kept and a portion is missing. Here the sample spans 150,000 or so clones, 70% to 90% being singletons. The sequence came from a man aged 25 to 40 in good health. V gene TRBV9 combines with J gene TRBJ2-1, with D possibly being TRBD1 (6 bases). Sequenced input: blood. The CDR3 DNA follows: TGTGCCAGCAGCGCAGGGGTCGCCTACAATGAGCAGTTCTTC. It translates to CASSAGVAYNEQFF.